This TCR beta chain came from a study of early T cells in non-severe SARS-CoV-2 infection. Overall study: Whole-blood bulk RNA, unsorted, was sequenced, and chains were unpaired.

A note on this clonotype: The antigen remains unidentified.

Germline V gene sequence: CDR1 LNHDA, CDR2 SQIVND (reference sequence). V gave up 6 bases and J gave up 2 bases, with 20 bases separating them. The CDR3 contains 16 residues. MiXCR, applied by TCRdb to the 5' RACE reads, yields one record per CDR3 protein. This table has about 100,000 distinct CDR3 sequences, around 10% appearing once. The study's findings and limits: Sequences matched to VDJdb favored anti-spike CD8 responses, while private and CD4 specificities were missed.

Sequenced input: whole blood. The chain links TRBV19 to TRBJ2-7; a weak D match, TRBD1 (6 bases). The TCR comes from an adult who was a healthcare worker with PCR-confirmed SARS-CoV-2 infection or an uninfected control (not recorded which). DNA of the CDR3: TGTGCCAGTAGGACTGCTCCGGGACACGGGACCTACGAGCAGTACTTC. This gives the protein CASRTAPGHGTYEQYF.